Below are 3 T cell receptor beta chains sequenced from a single sample in a study of CD8+CD57+ T cells in acquired aplastic anemia. The use of genomic DNA as template underpinned the TCR beta VDJ and CDR3 profiling. TCRdb itself ran the reads through MiXCR, one entry per CDR3 protein. The repertoire holds approximately 220,000 distinct CDR3 sequences, with about half as singletons. All patients picked for sequencing had shown, by flow cytometry, an expansion of CD8+CD57+ cells. The sample comprised sorted CD4+, CD8+, or CD8+CD57+ T cells (not recorded which) from PBMCs. The origin of the receptors is a human donor with aplastic anemia.

A few counts support this clonotype. V usage is TRBV9 and J usage is TRBJ2-7; D gene unclear. CDR3 length equals 14 residues. V lost 4 bases, J lost 4 bases, and 15 bases lay in between. Looked up from germline, CDR1 is SGDLS and CDR2 is YYNGEE. The CDR3 DNA is TGTGCCAGCAGCCCTTCCGGGCGTATGTACGAGCAGTACTTC. Protein: CASSPSGRMYEQYF.

Comment on this clonotype: A much larger clone lies a single base off, so this may be a read error. The rearrangement links TRBV20-1 to TRBJ2-1; D gene uncertain. Germline lookup yields CDR1 DFQATT and CDR2 SNEGSKA (reference sequence). The CDR3 extends over 15 amino acids. The CDR3 loop reads CSATRQLGFYSEQFF. CDR3 nucleotide sequence: TGCAGTGCTACCCGACAATTGGGATTCTACAGTGAGCAGTTCTTC.

The CDR3 reads CSVVPRTGGWDRTDTQYF. CDR3 nucleotides: TGCAGCGTTGTTCCGAGGACAGGCGGTTGGGATCGGACAGATACGCAGTATTTT. The V call is TRBV29-1, the J call TRBJ2-3; 7 bases agree with TRBD1. The CDR3 is 18 residues long. Looked up from germline, CDR1 is SQVTM and CDR2 is ANQGSEA. Unmatched junction bases numbered 19, after V lost 4 bases and J lost 3 bases.